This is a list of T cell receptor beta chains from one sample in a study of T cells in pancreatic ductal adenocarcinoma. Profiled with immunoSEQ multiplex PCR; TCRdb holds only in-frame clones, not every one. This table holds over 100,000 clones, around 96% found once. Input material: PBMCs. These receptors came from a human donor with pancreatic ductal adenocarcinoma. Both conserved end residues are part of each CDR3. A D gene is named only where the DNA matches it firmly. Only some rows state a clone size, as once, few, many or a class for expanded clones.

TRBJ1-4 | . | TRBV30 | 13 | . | CAWNRVPNEKLFF | TGTGCCTGGAACAGGGTGCCTAATGAAAAACTGTTTTTT
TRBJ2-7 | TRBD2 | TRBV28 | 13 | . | CASNPGGAREQYF | TGTGCCAGCAACCCGGGAGGAGCTCGCGAGCAGTACTTC
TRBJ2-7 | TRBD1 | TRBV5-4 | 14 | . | CASSTGTVYYEQYF | TGTGCCAGCAGCACCGGGACAGTTTACTACGAGCAGTACTTC
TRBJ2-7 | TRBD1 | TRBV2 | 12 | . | CASSATGYEQYF | TGTGCCAGCAGTGCGACAGGGTACGAGCAGTACTTC
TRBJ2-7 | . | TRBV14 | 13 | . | CASSQDSGSEQYF | TGTGCCAGCAGCCAAGATTCGGGGAGCGAGCAGTACTTC
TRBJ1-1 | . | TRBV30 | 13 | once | CAWSTRHAWEAFF | TGTGCCTGGAGTACCCGACACGCCTGGGAAGCTTTCTTT
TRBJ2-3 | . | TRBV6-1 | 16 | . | CASSEQRGWGTDTQYF | TGTGCCAGCAGTGAACAAAGGGGCTGGGGCACAGATACGCAGTATTTT
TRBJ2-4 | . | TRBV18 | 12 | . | CASSPRSDIQYF | TGTGCCAGCTCACCGAGGTCGGACATTCAGTACTTC
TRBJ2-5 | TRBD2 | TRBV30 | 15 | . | CAWSVPSGSRETQYF | TGTGCCTGGAGTGTCCCTAGCGGGAGCCGAGAGACCCAGTACTTC
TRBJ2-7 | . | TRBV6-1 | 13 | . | CASRVGTDYEQYF | TGTGCCAGCAGGGTTGGCACCGACTACGAGCAGTACTTC
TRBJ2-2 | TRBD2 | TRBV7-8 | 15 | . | CASSLVAGATGELFF | TGTGCCAGCAGCTTAGTGGCGGGAGCCACCGGGGAGCTGTTTTTT
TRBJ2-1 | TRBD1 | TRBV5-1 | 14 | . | CASSWGTGGHEQFF | TGCGCCAGCAGCTGGGGGACAGGGGGCCATGAGCAGTTCTTC
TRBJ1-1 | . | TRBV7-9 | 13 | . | CASSPHHFTEAFF | TGTGCCAGCAGCCCTCACCACTTCACTGAAGCTTTCTTT
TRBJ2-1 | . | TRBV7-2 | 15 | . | CASSTYHSSYNEQFF | TGTGCCAGCAGCACGTACCACAGCTCCTACAATGAGCAGTTCTTC
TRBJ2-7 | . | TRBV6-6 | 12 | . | CASSRVNYEQYF | TGTGCCAGCAGCCGGGTGAATTACGAGCAGTACTTC
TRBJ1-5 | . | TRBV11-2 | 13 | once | CASSLDHSLPQHF | TGTGCCAGCAGCTTAGATCACAGTCTCCCCCAGCATTTT
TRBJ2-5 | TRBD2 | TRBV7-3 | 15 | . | CASSPSRVAGETQYF | TGTGCCAGCAGCCCCTCGAGGGTAGCGGGAGAGACCCAGTACTTC
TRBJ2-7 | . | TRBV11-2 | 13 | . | CASSPRVTDEQYF | TGTGCCAGCAGCCCACGGGTAACCGACGAGCAGTACTTC
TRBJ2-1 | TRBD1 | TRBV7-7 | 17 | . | CASSLGVGQGMNNEQFF | TGTGCCAGCAGCTTAGGGGTAGGACAGGGGATGAACAATGAGCAGTTCTTC
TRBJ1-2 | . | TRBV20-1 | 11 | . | CSARTRGGYTF | TGCAGTGCTAGAACAAGGGGTGGCTACACCTTC
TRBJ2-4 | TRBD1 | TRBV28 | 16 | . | CASSSLQGEAKNIQYF | TGTGCCAGCAGCTCATTACAGGGGGAGGCCAAAAACATTCAGTACTTC
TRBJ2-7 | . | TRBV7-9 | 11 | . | CASSLSYEQYF | TGTGCCAGCAGTCTTAGCTACGAGCAGTACTTC
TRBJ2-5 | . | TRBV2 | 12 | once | CASSQTKRSQYF | TGTGCCAGCAGCCAAACTAAGAGGTCCCAGTACTTC
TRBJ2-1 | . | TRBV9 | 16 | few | CASAHEGVGSYNEQFF | TGTGCCAGCGCCCATGAGGGAGTCGGTTCCTACAATGAGCAGTTCTTC
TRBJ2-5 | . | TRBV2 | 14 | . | CASSEGWAQETQYF | TGTGCCAGCAGTGAAGGCTGGGCCCAAGAGACCCAGTACTTC
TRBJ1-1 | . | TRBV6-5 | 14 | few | CASSLLHGDTEAFF | TGTGCCAGCAGTCTGCTTCACGGGGACACTGAAGCTTTCTTT
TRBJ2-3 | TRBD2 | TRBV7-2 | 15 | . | CASSIAGGRLDTQYF | TGTGCCAGCAGTATCGCGGGAGGGCGGCTTGATACGCAGTATTTT
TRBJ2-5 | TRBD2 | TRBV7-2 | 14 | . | CASKTSGRQETQYF | TGTGCCAGCAAGACTAGCGGACGCCAAGAGACCCAGTACTTC
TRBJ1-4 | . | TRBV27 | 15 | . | CASSLLGATNEKLFF | TGTGCCAGCAGTTTATTAGGGGCAACTAATGAAAAACTGTTTTTT
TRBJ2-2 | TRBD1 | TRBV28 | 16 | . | CASSPHGQGRTGELFF | TGTGCCAGCAGTCCCCACGGACAGGGTAGAACCGGGGAGCTGTTTTTT
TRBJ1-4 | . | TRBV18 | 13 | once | CASSGRRDEKLFF | TGTGCCAGCTCGGGCAGGCGCGATGAAAAACTGTTTTTT
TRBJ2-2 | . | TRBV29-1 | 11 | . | CSVREAGELFF | TGCAGCGTTAGGGAGGCCGGGGAGCTGTTTTTT
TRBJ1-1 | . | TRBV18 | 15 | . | CASSSYRASEAEAFF | TGTGCCAGCTCGTCTTACAGGGCCAGCGAGGCTGAAGCTTTCTTT
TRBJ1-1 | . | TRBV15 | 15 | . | CATSRDRQMNTEAFF | TGTGCCACCAGCAGAGACCGACAGATGAACACTGAAGCTTTCTTT
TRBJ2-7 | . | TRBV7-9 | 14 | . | CASRGGPRPYEQYF | TGTGCCAGCAGGGGAGGTCCCCGCCCCTACGAGCAGTACTTC
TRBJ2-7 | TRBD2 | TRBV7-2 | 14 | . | CASSKAGGIDEQYF | TGTGCCAGCAGCAAGGCGGGGGGAATTGACGAGCAGTACTTC
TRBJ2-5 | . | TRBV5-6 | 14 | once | CASSRTGTMETQYF | TGTGCCAGCAGCCGAACAGGTACCATGGAGACCCAGTACTTC
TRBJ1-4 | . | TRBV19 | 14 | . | CASSISGAGRVRVF | TGTGCCAGTAGTATATCTGGGGCAGGAAGGGTACGAGTTTTT
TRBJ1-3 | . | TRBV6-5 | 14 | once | CASSPTGSGNTIYF | TGTGCCAGCAGTCCTACAGGGTCTGGAAACACCATATATTTT
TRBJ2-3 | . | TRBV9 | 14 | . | CASSQTGGTDTQYF | TGTGCCAGCAGCCAAACGGGGGGCACAGATACGCAGTATTTT
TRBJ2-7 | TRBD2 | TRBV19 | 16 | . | CASSTRSAGVGYEQYF | TGTGCCAGTAGTACCCGGTCTGCGGGAGTGGGCTACGAGCAGTACTTC
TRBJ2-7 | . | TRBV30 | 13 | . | CAWSVGETYEQYF | TGTGCCTGGAGTGTAGGAGAGACCTACGAGCAGTACTTC
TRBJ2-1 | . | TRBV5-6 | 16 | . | CASSFIGSSGSNEQFF | TGTGCCAGCAGCTTTATCGGGTCCTCAGGGTCGAATGAGCAGTTCTTC
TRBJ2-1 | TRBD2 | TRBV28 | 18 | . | CASSLLWREGPPDNEQFF | TGTGCCAGCAGTTTATTATGGCGGGAGGGCCCTCCGGACAATGAGCAGTTCTTC
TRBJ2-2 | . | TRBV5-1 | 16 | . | CASSLMAGATTGELFF | TGCGCCAGCAGCTTGATGGCAGGGGCGACCACCGGGGAGCTGTTTTTT
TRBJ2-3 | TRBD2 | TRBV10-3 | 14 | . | CAISQLAGADTQYF | TGTGCCATCAGCCAACTAGCGGGAGCAGATACGCAGTATTTT
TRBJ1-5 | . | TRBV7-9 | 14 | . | CASSSGDVNQPQHF | TGTGCCAGCAGCTCGGGGGACGTAAATCAGCCCCAGCATTTT
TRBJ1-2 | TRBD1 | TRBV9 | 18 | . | CASSARSDRGGSNYGYTF | TGTGCCAGCAGCGCCCGATCGGACAGGGGAGGGTCTAACTATGGCTACACCTTC
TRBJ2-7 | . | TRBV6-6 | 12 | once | CASSLQGNEQYF | TGTGCCAGCAGCCTACAGGGAAACGAGCAGTACTTC